Listed below are T cell receptor beta chains from one sample, sequenced in a study of T cells in Graves' hyperthyroidism and ophthalmopathy. One entry per CDR3 protein, called by TCRdb with MiXCR from the multiplex PCR reads. The table lists fewer than 250,000 distinct CDR3 sequences, over 15% of them singletons. The specimen sequenced was blood. The receptors were gathered from a man aged 50-59 years with Graves' hyperthyroidism. Each CDR3 is given with its conserved first and last residue. The order of the fields is V gene, clone size, D gene, J gene, CDR3 protein, CDR3 DNA. The D gene is left open where the match is weak. Only part of the rows carry a size: once, few, many, or a class if the clone is expanded.

>TRBV7-9|few|TRBD2|TRBJ2-1
CASNQLAGGLYNEQFF
TGTGCCAGCAACCAATTAGCGGGAGGGCTTTACAATGAGCAGTTCTTC
>TRBV28|-|-|TRBJ2-1
CASSFPPGRTYNEQFF
TGTGCCAGCAGTTTCCCCCCGGGGCGGACCTACAATGAGCAGTTCTTC
>TRBV2|many|TRBD1|TRBJ1-2
CASSDDRGYGYTF
TGTGCCAGCAGTGACGACAGGGGATATGGCTACACCTTC
>TRBV7-9|-|TRBD2|TRBJ2-5
CASSLQGLAGRETQYF
TGTGCCAGCAGCTTACAAGGACTAGCGGGACGGGAGACCCAGTACTTC
>TRBV28|medium-sized|TRBD2|TRBJ2-4
CASSALSGRRNIQYF
TGTGCCAGCAGTGCCTTAAGCGGGAGACGAAACATTCAGTACTTC
>TRBV7-9|few|TRBD1|TRBJ1-1
CASSFGQEKAFF
TGTGCCAGCAGCTTCGGACAGGAGAAAGCTTTCTTT
>TRBV7-9|-|-|TRBJ1-1
CASSLALRGRNEAFF
TGTGCCAGCAGCTTAGCGCTACGGGGCCGAAATGAAGCTTTCTTT
>TRBV6-2/TRBV6-3|-|TRBD1|TRBJ2-1
CATTRQGPEQFF
TGTGCCACCACTCGACAGGGACCTGAGCAGTTCTTC
>TRBV2|many|TRBD1|TRBJ1-5
CASSAQGVSNQPQHF
TGTGCCAGCAGTGCGCAGGGGGTAAGCAATCAGCCCCAGCATTTT
>TRBV6-1|once|-|TRBJ2-7
CASSGQVTKSSYEQYF
TGTGCCAGCAGTGGACAGGTAACCAAGAGCTCCTACGAGCAGTACTTC
>TRBV20-1|few|-|TRBJ2-2
CSARGAGELFF
TGCAGTGCTAGGGGTGCCGGGGAGCTGTTTTTT
>TRBV4-1|many|TRBD2|TRBJ2-7
CASSQDRGTSGRYEQYF
TGCGCCAGCAGCCAAGATAGGGGGACTAGCGGGAGATACGAGCAGTACTTC
>TRBV11-3|-|TRBD1|TRBJ2-7
CASSLDHGTGPTYEQYF
TGTGCCAGCAGCTTAGATCATGGGACAGGACCTACCTACGAGCAGTACTTC
>TRBV2|many|-|TRBJ1-2
CASSSELRSYGYTF
TGTGCCAGCAGTTCCGAATTGAGGTCCTATGGCTACACCTTC
>TRBV6-2/TRBV6-3|-|TRBD1|TRBJ2-1
CASSSTPDRVQQFF
TGTGCCAGCAGTTCTACCCCGGACAGGGTTCAGCAGTTCTTC
>TRBV6-1|few|TRBD2|TRBJ2-7
CASTESGSDPYEQYF
TGTGCCAGCACCGAAAGCGGGAGCGATCCCTACGAGCAGTACTTC
>TRBV12-3/TRBV12-4|many|-|TRBJ1-2
CASSGSRGGYTF
TGTGCCAGCAGTGGAAGCCGGGGTGGCTACACCTTC
>TRBV20-1|many|-|TRBJ2-2
CSATHTGELFF
TGCAGTGCTACGCACACCGGGGAGCTGTTTTTT
>TRBV5-1|many|-|TRBJ1-1
CASSLVSTAEAFF
TGCGCCAGCAGCTTGGTTAGTACAGCTGAAGCTTTCTTT
>TRBV10-3|many|-|TRBJ1-2
CAIFLTTAYNYGYTF
TGTGCCATCTTTCTGACGACAGCGTATAACTATGGCTACACCTTC
>TRBV9|-|TRBD2|TRBJ2-1
CASSARGLAGRSMSYNEQFF
TGTGCCAGCAGCGCGCGGGGGCTAGCGGGGAGGTCCATGTCCTACAATGAGCAGTTCTTC
>TRBV29-1|-|-|TRBJ2-6
CSVDIGNSGSGANVLTF
TGCAGCGTTGACATTGGTAACAGTGGCTCTGGGGCCAACGTCCTGACTTTC
>TRBV6-1|-|-|TRBJ2-3
CASGRGSTDTQYF
TGTGCCAGCGGTAGAGGGAGCACAGATACGCAGTATTTT
>TRBV28|many|TRBD1|TRBJ2-7
CASSINRGRGDYYERYF
TGTGCCAGCAGTATTAACAGGGGGCGCGGCGATTACTACGAGCGGTACTTC
>TRBV28|-|TRBD1|TRBJ1-2
CASSSPTGEDGYTF
TGTGCCAGCAGTTCTCCGACAGGGGAGGATGGCTACACCTTC
>TRBV9|many|TRBD1|TRBJ2-1
CASSAGDRGVSYNEQFF
TGTGCCAGCAGCGCTGGGGACAGGGGGGTCTCCTACAATGAGCAGTTCTTC
>TRBV2|-|-|TRBJ2-3
CASSGRENTDTQYF
TGTGCCAGCAGTGGACGGGAGAACACAGATACGCAGTATTTT
>TRBV30|many|-|TRBJ2-3
CAWSETRDTQYF
TGTGCCTGGAGTGAGACGAGAGATACGCAGTATTTT